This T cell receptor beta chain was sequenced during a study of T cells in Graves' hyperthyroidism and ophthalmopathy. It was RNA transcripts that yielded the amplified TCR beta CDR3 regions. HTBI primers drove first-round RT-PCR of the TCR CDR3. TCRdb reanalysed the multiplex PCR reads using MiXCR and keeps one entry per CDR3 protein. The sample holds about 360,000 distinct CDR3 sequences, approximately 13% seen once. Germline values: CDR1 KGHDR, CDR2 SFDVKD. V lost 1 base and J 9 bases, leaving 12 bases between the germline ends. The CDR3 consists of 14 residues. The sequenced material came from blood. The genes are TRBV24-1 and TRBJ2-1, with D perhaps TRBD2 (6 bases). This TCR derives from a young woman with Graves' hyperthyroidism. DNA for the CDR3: TGTGCCACCAGTGATTTCGGGGCGGGAAGTGAGCAGTTCTTC. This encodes CATSDFGAGSEQFF.